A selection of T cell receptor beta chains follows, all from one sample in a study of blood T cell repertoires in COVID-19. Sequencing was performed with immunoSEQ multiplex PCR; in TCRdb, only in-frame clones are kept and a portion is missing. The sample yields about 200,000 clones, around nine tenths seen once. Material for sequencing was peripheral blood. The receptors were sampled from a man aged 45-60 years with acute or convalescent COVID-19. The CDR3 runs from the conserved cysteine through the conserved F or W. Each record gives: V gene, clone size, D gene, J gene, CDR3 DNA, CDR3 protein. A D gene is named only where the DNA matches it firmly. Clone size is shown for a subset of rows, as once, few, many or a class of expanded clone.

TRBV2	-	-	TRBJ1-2	TGTGCCAGCAGTAGAACAGGCGACAACTATGGCTACACCTTC	CASSRTGDNYGYTF
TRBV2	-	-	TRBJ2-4	TGTGCCAGCAAGACTGACAGCTCCAAAAACATTCAGTACTTC	CASKTDSSKNIQYF
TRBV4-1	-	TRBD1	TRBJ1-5	TGCGCCAGCAGCTCAAGTTCGGGGACAGAAAATCAGCCCCAGCATTTT	CASSSSSGTENQPQHF
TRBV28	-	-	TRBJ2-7	TGTGCCAGCAGGGGGGCGATGAAACCCTACGAGCAGTACTTC	CASRGAMKPYEQYF
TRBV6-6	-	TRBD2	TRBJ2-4	TGTGCCAGCTCATCCCGGGGGGGAGAGGCCCAAAACATTCAGTACTTC	CASSSRGGEAQNIQYF
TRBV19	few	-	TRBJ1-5	TGTGCCAGTAGTATCTATAACGGGCAGCCCCAGCATTTT	CASSIYNGQPQHF
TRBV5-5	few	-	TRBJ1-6	TGTGCCAGCAGCTTCGGGATCCCGAGGTTCTATAATTCACCCCTCCACTTT	CASSFGIPRFYNSPLHF
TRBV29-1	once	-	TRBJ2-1	TGCAGCGTTGGTGGGGCTAGCTCCTACAATGAGCAGTTCTTC	CSVGGASSYNEQFF
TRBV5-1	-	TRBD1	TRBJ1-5	TGCGCCAGCAGCGTTGCAGGGGGTAGCAATCAGCCCCAGCATTTT	CASSVAGGSNQPQHF
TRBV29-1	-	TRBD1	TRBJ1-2	TGCAGCACAGGACAGGGTTATGGCTACACCTTC	CSTGQGYGYTF
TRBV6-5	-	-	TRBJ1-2	TGTGCCAGCAGTTCGACAGCCAGCTATGGCTACACCTTC	CASSSTASYGYTF
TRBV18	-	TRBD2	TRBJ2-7	TGTGCCAGCTCACCTTTGGCTAGCGGGAGGTCCCCAACCTACGAGCAGTACTTC	CASSPLASGRSPTYEQYF
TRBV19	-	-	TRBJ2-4	TGTGCCAGTAGTATCCAGGGTGAGCAGAACATTCAGTACTTC	CASSIQGEQNIQYF
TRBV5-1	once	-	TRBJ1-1	TGCGCCAGCAGCCAAACAGGGATGAACACTGAAGCTTTCTTT	CASSQTGMNTEAFF
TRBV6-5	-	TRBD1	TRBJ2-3	TGTGCCAGCAGTTACTCGGGACAGGGAGGGGATACGCAGTATTTT	CASSYSGQGGDTQYF
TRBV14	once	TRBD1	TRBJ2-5	TGTGCCAGCAGCCGGCAGACAGGGGGCAGAGAGACCCAGTACTTC	CASSRQTGGRETQYF
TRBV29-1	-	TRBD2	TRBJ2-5	TGCAGCGTCGGCCTAATAGCCGGGCGGGGGGCCGGGGAGACCCAGTACTTC	CSVGLIAGRGAGETQYF
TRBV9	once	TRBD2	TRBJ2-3	TGTGCCAGCAGCCCAGACCGGGGGGGTGCAGATACGCAGTATTTT	CASSPDRGGADTQYF
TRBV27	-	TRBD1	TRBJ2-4	TGTGCCAGCAGACCGGACAGGGTAGCCAAAAACATTCAGTACTTC	CASRPDRVAKNIQYF
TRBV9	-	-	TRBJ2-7	TGTGCCAGCAGCCCGACGGTGGCTAGCGACCACTACGAGCAGTACTTC	CASSPTVASDHYEQYF
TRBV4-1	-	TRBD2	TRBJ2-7	TGCGCCAGCAGCCCTGGATCGGGGGGCTACGAGCAGTACTTC	CASSPGSGGYEQYF
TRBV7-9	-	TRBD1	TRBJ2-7	TGTGCCAGCAGCCCCGGGACAGGGAAAAACGAGCAGTACTTC	CASSPGTGKNEQYF
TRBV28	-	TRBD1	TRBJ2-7	TGTGCCAGCAGTGAGAGGGGGACAGGGTCCCACGAGCAGTACTTC	CASSERGTGSHEQYF
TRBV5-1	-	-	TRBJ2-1	TGCGCCAGCAGCTTTGGGCAACTGACAACCCACAATGAGCAGTTCTTC	CASSFGQLTTHNEQFF
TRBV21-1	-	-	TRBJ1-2	TGTGCCAGCAGCAAAGAGGACAGGCTCAACTATGGCTACACCTTC	CASSKEDRLNYGYTF
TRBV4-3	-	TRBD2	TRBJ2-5	TGCGCCAGCAGCCAAAACATCCTAGCGGGGGGTTTCCAAGAGACCCAGTACTTC	CASSQNILAGGFQETQYF
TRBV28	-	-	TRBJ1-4	TGTGCCAGCAGTTTGGGGGGAGAAAAACTGTTTTTT	CASSLGGEKLFF
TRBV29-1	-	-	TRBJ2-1	TGCAGCGTTGAACGGGGAGGGGGAGGGCCGTTAGAGCAGTTCTTC	CSVERGGGGPLEQFF
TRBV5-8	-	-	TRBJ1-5	TGTGCCAGCAGCTTACTCAACAGCGGCCTGGGCAATCAGCCCCAGCATTTT	CASSLLNSGLGNQPQHF
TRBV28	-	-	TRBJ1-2	TGTGCCAGCAGTTTGCCAGGCTCTGGCTACACCTTC	CASSLPGSGYTF
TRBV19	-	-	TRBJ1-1	TGTGCCAGTAGTGATAACATGAACACTGAAGCTTTCTTT	CASSDNMNTEAFF
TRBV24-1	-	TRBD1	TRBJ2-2	TGTGCCACCAGTGATAGCCGTAGAGGGACAGGGAACACCGGGGAGCTGTTTTTT	CATSDSRRGTGNTGELFF
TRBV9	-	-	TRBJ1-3	TGTGCCAGCAGCGCAGATCACAGGGCGCCCCCTGGAAACACCATATATTTT	CASSADHRAPPGNTIYF
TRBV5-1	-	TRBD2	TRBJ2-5	TGCGCCAGCAGCAAGGGACTAGCGGCCCGGGTAGCCGTAAAGGAGACCCAGTACTTC	CASSKGLAARVAVKETQYF
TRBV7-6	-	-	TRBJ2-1	TGTGCCAGCAGTACAGGTGTCTCCTACAATGAGCAGTTCTTC	CASSTGVSYNEQFF
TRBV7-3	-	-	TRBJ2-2	TGTGCCAGCAGCTTGGGGCAGAGCACCGGGGAGCTGTTTTTT	CASSLGQSTGELFF
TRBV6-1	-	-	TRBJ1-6	TGTGCCACCAGGAGCGGCTCCTATAATTCACCCCTCCACTTT	CATRSGSYNSPLHF
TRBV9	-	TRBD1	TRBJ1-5	TGTGCCAGCAGCGCGGCAGGGGGACTAGATCAGCCCCAGCATTTT	CASSAAGGLDQPQHF
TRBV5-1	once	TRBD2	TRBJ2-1	TGCGCCAGCAGCAATAGCGGGAGGGCCACAGATGAGCAGTTCTTC	CASSNSGRATDEQFF
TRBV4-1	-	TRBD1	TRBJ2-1	TGCGCCAGCAGAGAACCGGGACAGGGGGTCCATGAGCAGTTCTTC	CASREPGQGVHEQFF
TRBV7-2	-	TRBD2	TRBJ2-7	TGTGCCAGCAGCCCAGGACTAGCGGGAGGGCTCGGGCAGTACTTC	CASSPGLAGGLGQYF
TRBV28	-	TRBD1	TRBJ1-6	TGTGCCAGCAGTTTACTACAGGGGGCGAGATCACCCCTCCACTTT	CASSLLQGARSPLHF
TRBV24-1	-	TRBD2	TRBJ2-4	TGTGCCACCAGTGATTTTCGGCTGGTGGAGAGCACCGCTAGCGGTGAAAACATTCAGTACTTC	CATSDFRLVESTASGENIQYF
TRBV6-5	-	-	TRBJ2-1	TGTGCCAGCAGCCCAGGGAATGAGCAGTTCTTC	CASSPGNEQFF
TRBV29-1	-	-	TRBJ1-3	TGCAGCGTTGACGGGGGAGTTAAAGACACCATATATTTT	CSVDGGVKDTIYF
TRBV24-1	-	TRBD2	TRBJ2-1	TGTGCCACCAGTGATTCATCGTGGGAGGGCCGGTATGAGCAGTTCTTC	CATSDSSWEGRYEQFF
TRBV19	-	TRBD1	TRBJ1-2	TGTGCCAGTAACCCGACAGGGTATGGCTACACCTTC	CASNPTGYGYTF
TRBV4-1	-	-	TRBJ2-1	TGCGCCAGCAGCCAAGGACACTTCTCCTACAATGAGCAGTTCTTC	CASSQGHFSYNEQFF
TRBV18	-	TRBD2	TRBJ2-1	TGTGCCAGCTCACCGCCTAGCGGGAGCGGTGAGCAGTTCTTC	CASSPPSGSGEQFF
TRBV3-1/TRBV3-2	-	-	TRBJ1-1	TGTGCCAGCAGCCAAGGAGCGGCATTGCCTGAAGCTTTCTTT	CASSQGAALPEAFF
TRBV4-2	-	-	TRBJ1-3	TGTGCCAGCAGCCCCCCCTCTGGGCCCGGAAACACCATATATTTT	CASSPPSGPGNTIYF
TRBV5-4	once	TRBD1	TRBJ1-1	TGTGCCAGCAAACAGGGGGTGAACACTGAAGCTTTCTTT	CASKQGVNTEAFF
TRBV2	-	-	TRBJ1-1	TGTGCCAGCAGTGAACAGATCAACACTGAAGCTTTCTTT	CASSEQINTEAFF
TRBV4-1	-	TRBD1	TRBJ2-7	TGCGCCAGCAGCCCGAAAGGGGGCGTATACGAGCAGTACTTC	CASSPKGGVYEQYF
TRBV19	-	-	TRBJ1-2	TGTGCCAGTAGTCGGGGAGAAAACTATGGCTACACCTTC	CASSRGENYGYTF
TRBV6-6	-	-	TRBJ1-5	TGTGCCAGCAGTTATTTGAGGGGCGCGGGACAGCCCCAGCATTTT	CASSYLRGAGQPQHF
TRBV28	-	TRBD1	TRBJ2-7	TGTGCCAGCAGTGTCGCGACAGGGGGTATAAGCTACGAGCAGTACTTC	CASSVATGGISYEQYF